The 19 T cell receptor beta chains below all came from one sample that was sequenced in a study of blood T cell repertoires in COVID-19. Clones were read by immunoSEQ multiplex PCR, and TCRdb kept only the in-frame ones, dropping some. The sample gives 85,000 to 100,000 clones, approximately 90% of which show up once; approximately 1.5% is in the top ten. Sequenced sample: peripheral blood. These receptor sequences come from a man aged 55 to 69 with acute or convalescent COVID-19.

The V call is TRBV7-9, the J call TRBJ1-6; D remains ambiguous. Per germline, CDR1 SEHNR and CDR2 FQNEAQ (reference sequence). Trimming removed 5 bases at V and 7 bases at J, with 9 bases between. The CDR3 is 13 amino acids. The CDR3 region has the DNA TGTGCCAGCAGCACCGAGGGCAATTCACCCCTCCACTTT. Its protein product is CASSTEGNSPLHF.

The J gene is TRBJ1-5, the V gene TRBV2, with D unresolved. V was pared by 11 bases and J by 0 bases, with 14 bases between. CDR1 and CDR2 (germline): SNHLY, FYNNEI. The CDR3 extends over 14 amino acids. The CDR3 reads CAGSGINSNQPQHF. The CDR3, as DNA: TGTGCCGGCTCAGGTATTAATAGCAATCAGCCCCAGCATTTT.

DNA of the CDR3: TGTGCCTGGATCATACCAGGGGCTGGGGCCAACGTCCTGACTTTC. It is translated as CAWIIPGAGANVLTF. The chain joins TRBV30 to TRBJ2-6; perhaps TRBD1 as D (6 bases). Trimming removed 4 bases at V and 2 bases at J, with 12 bases between. The germline gives CDR1 GTSNPN, CDR2 SVGIG (reference sequence). CDR3 length: 15 residues.

The V gene is TRBV19, the J gene TRBJ1-3; D uncertain. This CDR3 has 12 residues. V was trimmed by 5 bases and J by 4 bases, leaving 6 bases between them. Germline-derived CDR1 and CDR2 are LNHDA and SQIVND (reference sequence). CDR3 loop: CASSPTGNTIYF. The CDR3 nucleotides read TGTGCCAGTAGTCCGACAGGAAACACCATATATTTT.

This rearrangement joins TRBV6-2 or TRBV6-3 to TRBJ2-1; D remains ambiguous. V lost 0 bases and J lost 7, with 10 bases in between. Germline CDR1 reads MNHEY; CDR2 reads SVGEGT. This CDR3 has 14 residues. The CDR3 protein is CASSYSNIGNEQFF. CDR3 bases: TGTGCCAGCAGTTACTCGAATATCGGTAATGAGCAGTTCTTC.

The gene calls are TRBV2 and TRBJ1-6, with 11 bases lining up with TRBD1. This CDR3 contains 15 residues. Looked up from germline, CDR1 is SNHLY and CDR2 is FYNNEI. V shed 9 bases, J shed 5 bases, and the junction held 6 bases outside the gene matches. In DNA, the CDR3 is TGTGCCAGTGGAAGGGGACAGGGGGATAATTCACCCCTCCACTTT. Protein product: CASGRGQGDNSPLHF.

The CDR3 nucleotides read TGTGCCAGCAGCTTAGTTTCAGGTGCGAACACTGAAGCTTTCTTT. The encoded protein is CASSLVSGANTEAFF. The V and J genes are TRBV7-9 and TRBJ1-1; no definite D call. The germline CDR1 and CDR2 sequences are SEHNR and FQNEAQ (reference sequence). V shed 1 base and J shed 1 base, with 10 bases lying between them. The CDR3 is 15 residues long.

V usage is TRBV6-5 and J usage is TRBJ1-1, with 11 bases matching TRBD1. V lost 6 bases, J lost 4 bases, and 7 bases stayed unmatched. Germline V lookup: CDR1 MNHEY, CDR2 SVGAGI. This CDR3 is built from 15 residues. The CDR3 sequence: CASSTAGTGGTEAFF. CDR3 nucleotides: TGTGCCAGCAGCACTGCCGGGACAGGGGGCACTGAAGCTTTCTTT.

This clone has a single count. The V gene is TRBV28, the J gene TRBJ1-2; D gene ambiguous. V gave up 8 bases and J gave up 3 bases, with 10 bases separating them. The CDR3 length is 12 residues. CDR1 is MDHEN and CDR2 is SYDVKM in the germline V gene. The CDR3 here is CASFGDDYGYTF. The CDR3 DNA reads TGTGCCAGCTTCGGAGATGACTATGGCTACACCTTC.

The rearrangement uses TRBV6-6 and TRBJ1-3, with D possibly being TRBD1 (6 bases). Per the germline V gene, CDR1 is MNHNY and CDR2 is SVGAGI (reference sequence). The CDR3 has 14 amino acids. The ends were cut back, 2 bases at V and 8 bases at J, with 13 bases in the middle. This CDR3 is CASSYGGGGDTIYF. CDR3 in DNA: TGTGCCAGCAGTTACGGTGGAGGGGGGGACACCATATATTTT.

The chain has TRBV5-1 and TRBJ1-3; possibly TRBD1 for D (6 bases). Germline V gene data show CDR1 as SGHRS and CDR2 as YFSETQ. The CDR3 is made up of 16 amino acids. V was cut by 0 bases and J by 8 bases, with 18 bases left in between. CDR3 sequence (DNA): TGCGCCAGCAGCTTGGGGGCAGGGGTCAGAGGAGACACCATATATTTT. Translation: CASSLGAGVRGDTIYF.

The genes are TRBV13 and TRBJ1-5; 7 nucleotides agree with TRBD1. With V trimmed by 2 bases and J by 0 bases, 7 bases remained unmatched. The CDR3 consists of 17 residues. Germline values: CDR1 PRHDT, CDR2 FYEKMQ (reference sequence). Here the CDR3 DNA reads TGTGCCAGCAGCTTAAGTCGGACAGGTATTAGCAATCAGCCCCAGCATTTT. Translation: CASSLSRTGISNQPQHF.

In DNA, the CDR3 is TGTGCCACCAGTGATTGGACAGGGGAAGGCTACACCTTC. Its protein product is CATSDWTGEGYTF. This chain connects TRBV24-1 to TRBJ1-2; 9 nucleotides line up with TRBD1. The J segment lost 8 bases and the V segment lost 2 bases, leaving 2 bases of the junction unmatched. CDR3 length equals 13 residues. Germline V gene data show CDR1 as KGHDR and CDR2 as SFDVKD.

The rearrangement links TRBV4-1 to TRBJ2-1; D ambiguous. This CDR3 has 14 residues. Per the germline V gene, CDR1 is MGHRA and CDR2 is YSYEKL. The ends were cut back, 1 base at V and 9 bases at J, with 13 bases in the middle. CDR3 residues: CASSQALVAGEQFF. The DNA for the CDR3 is TGCGCCAGCAGCCAAGCCCTAGTAGCCGGTGAGCAGTTCTTC.

The rearrangement links TRBV2 to TRBJ2-7, with D possibly matching TRBD2 (6 bases). The germline gives CDR1 SNHLY, CDR2 FYNNEI. The CDR3 covers 13 residues. Trimming stripped 11 bases from V and 6 bases from J, with 20 bases between. The CDR3 bases are TGTGCCGGGACGATTGGGGGGTTAGGCGAGCAGTACGTC. Residues: CAGTIGGLGEQYV.

The chain uses TRBV7-8 and TRBJ1-5; tentative D call: TRBD1 (6 bases). V gave up 5 bases and J gave up 3 bases, with 14 bases separating them. This CDR3 has 15 amino acids. Looked up from germline, CDR1 is SGHVS and CDR2 is FQNEAQ. CDR3: CASSREQGHNQPQHF. CDR3 DNA sequence: TGTGCCAGCAGCCGAGAACAGGGCCACAATCAGCCCCAGCATTTT.

V gene TRBV14 combines with J gene TRBJ2-1, with TRBD2 identical over 13 bases. The ends lost 5 bases at V and 10 bases at J; junction bases unmatched: 11. The CDR3 runs to 16 residues. Germline CDR1 SGHDN, CDR2 FVKESK. CDR3 nucleotides: TGTGCCAGCAGCGGGATCAGACTAGCGGGGGGTCGGGAGCAGTTCTTC. Residues: CASSGIRLAGGREQFF.

The chain combines TRBV6-5 with TRBJ1-2; no clear D. The CDR3 length is 14 residues. CDR1 and CDR2 (germline): MNHEY, SVGAGI. Trimming stripped 6 bases from V and 0 bases from J, with 11 bases between. The CDR3 protein is CASRVTSSNYGYTF. The CDR3 nucleotides read TGTGCCAGCAGGGTGACATCTTCTAACTATGGCTACACCTTC.

The chain carries TRBV19 and TRBJ1-5; D unclear. This CDR3 spans 13 amino acids. Germline V lookup: CDR1 LNHDA, CDR2 SQIVND (reference sequence). V dropped 3 bases and J dropped 7 bases, with 10 bases sitting between them. This chain's CDR3 is CASSIQDEQPQHF. For the CDR3, the DNA is TGTGCCAGTAGTATTCAAGATGAGCAGCCCCAGCATTTT. Together with reference TRBV19 and TRBJ1-5, the CDR3 gives the full variable domain: DGGITQSPKYLFRKEGQNVTLSCEQNLNHDAMYWYRQDPGQGLRLIYYSQIVNDFQKGDIAEGYSVSREKKESFPLTVTSAQKNPTAFYLCASSIQDEQPQHFGDGTRLSIL.